This paragraph covers one T cell receptor beta chain sequence. Study processing details: Nucleated cell number was recorded as an estimate derived from reference gene primer amplification. Using immunoSEQ multiplex PCR, the repertoire was profiled, and TCRdb retains in-frame clones only, with some absent. The DNA was the basis for D and trimming; V, J and clone size are from that table. The repertoire includes 35,000 to 50,000 clones, roughly 81% of them detected once, and less than 15% sits in the top ten. The data originate from a study of blood T cell repertoires in COVID-19. Study information: Nucleic acid was either cDNA or gDNA, and it came from T cells, B-cell-depleted T cells, or PBMCs.

This CDR3 has 17 residues. Looked up from germline, CDR1 is SGHDN and CDR2 is FVKESK. V lost 4 bases and J 1 base, leaving 16 bases between the germline ends. This sequence was found in a woman in her 70s in a cohort sampled during active COVID-19. The specimen sequenced was peripheral blood. The chain links TRBV14 to TRBJ2-2, with D tentatively TRBD1 (5 bases). CDR3 in DNA: TGTGCCAGCAGCCGCTACATATCGACAGTGAACACCGGGGAGCTGTTTTTT. It yields the protein CASSRYISTVNTGELFF. The complete variable domain, with remaining parts taken from reference TRBV14 and TRBJ2-2, reads EAGVTQFPSHSVIEKGQTVTLRCDPISGHDNLYWYRRVMGKEIKFLLHFVKESKQDESGMPNNRFLAERTGGTYSTLKVQPAELEDSGVYFCASSRYISTVNTGELFFGEGSRLTVL.